This is a list of T cell receptor beta chains from one sample in a study of human T cells and chemical hapten exposure. TCRdb processed the RACE reads anew with MiXCR; each CDR3 protein has one entry. The sample has 250,000 or so distinct CDR3 sequences; 7.5% to 8% are singletons. Sequenced here: whole blood, sampled in connection with sensitization to the hapten diphenylcyclopropenone (DPC). These TCRs come from a man aged 18 to 35 with alopecia areata. Some clones in this sample may be carry-over from other donors' samples. Each CDR3 is given with its conserved first and last residue. A D gene is named only where the DNA matches it firmly. Part of the rows lack a size; the others show once, few, many or a class for expanded clones.

abundance: few; j_gene: TRBJ1-1; d_gene: NA; v_gene: TRBV6-2/TRBV6-3; CDR3nt: TGTGCCAGCAGTTACTCGATTTGGGGGGCGCGTACTGAAGCTTTCTTT; CDR3aa: CASSYSIWGARTEAFF
abundance: many; j_gene: TRBJ2-6; d_gene: TRBD1; v_gene: TRBV2; CDR3nt: TGTGCCAGCAGTGAAGCGTGGCAGGGGGTCTCTGGGGCCAACGTCCTGACTTTC; CDR3aa: CASSEAWQGVSGANVLTF
abundance: NA; j_gene: TRBJ1-5; d_gene: NA; v_gene: TRBV29-1; CDR3nt: TGCAGCACCAGGACAGATAGCAATCAGCCCCAGCATTTT; CDR3aa: CSTRTDSNQPQHF
abundance: few; j_gene: TRBJ2-2; d_gene: NA; v_gene: TRBV7-9; CDR3nt: TGTGCCCGCGATGACACCGGGGAGCTGTTTTTT; CDR3aa: CARDDTGELFF
abundance: few; j_gene: TRBJ1-6; d_gene: TRBD1; v_gene: TRBV9; CDR3nt: TGTGCCAGCAGCGTAGCAGGGACAGTGGGTCGGTCACCCCTCCACTTT; CDR3aa: CASSVAGTVGRSPLHF
abundance: NA; j_gene: TRBJ1-4; d_gene: NA; v_gene: TRBV20-1; CDR3nt: TGCAGTGCTAGAGATTCTAAACTTCTTAGAGCAACTAATGAAAAACTGTTTTTT; CDR3aa: CSARDSKLLRATNEKLFF
abundance: many; j_gene: TRBJ2-5; d_gene: NA; v_gene: TRBV4-3; CDR3nt: TGCGCCAGCAGCCAAGAGCAGGGAGAAGAGACCCAGTACTTC; CDR3aa: CASSQEQGEETQYF
abundance: NA; j_gene: TRBJ1-2; d_gene: NA; v_gene: TRBV29-1; CDR3nt: TGCAGCGTTGAACGCCGGCAGGGGTTTGGCTACACCTTC; CDR3aa: CSVERRQGFGYTF
abundance: few; j_gene: TRBJ2-2; d_gene: NA; v_gene: TRBV10-3; CDR3nt: TGTGCCATCAGTGAGTCGAGCACCGGGGAGCTGTTTTTT; CDR3aa: CAISESSTGELFF
abundance: many; j_gene: TRBJ2-1; d_gene: TRBD2; v_gene: TRBV9; CDR3nt: TGTGCCAGCAGCGATTACCGAACTAGCGGGGGGTACAATGAGCAGTTCTTC; CDR3aa: CASSDYRTSGGYNEQFF
abundance: NA; j_gene: TRBJ1-2; d_gene: NA; v_gene: TRBV29-1; CDR3nt: TGCAGCGTTGTCAAAGGGGACTATGGCTACACCTTC; CDR3aa: CSVVKGDYGYTF
abundance: many; j_gene: TRBJ2-4; d_gene: TRBD1; v_gene: TRBV29-1; CDR3nt: TGCAGCGTTGGGACAGGGCGGGACATTCAGTACTTC; CDR3aa: CSVGTGRDIQYF
abundance: few; j_gene: TRBJ2-1; d_gene: TRBD2; v_gene: TRBV20-1; CDR3nt: TGCAGTGCTAGAGACCTCCTAGCGGTCAATTACAATGAGCAGTTCTTC; CDR3aa: CSARDLLAVNYNEQFF